The T cell receptor beta chain under discussion was sequenced for a study of blood T cell repertoires in COVID-19. There are 13 residues in the CDR3. CDR1 is SGHNT, CDR2 YYREEE, per germline (reference sequence). Trimming took 0 bases from V and 6 from J, leaving 9 bases between them. TCRdb's copy holds only in-frame clones and misses some; the assay was immunoSEQ multiplex PCR. The sample holds more than 85,000 clones, about 75% seen once. The sample comprised peripheral blood. V and J are TRBV5-4 and TRBJ1-1, with a possible D match to TRBD1 (6 bases). The TCR sequence derives from a woman in her 70s with acute or convalescent COVID-19. CDR3 sequence reads: CASSLGTAPEAFF. The DNA for the CDR3 is TGTGCCAGCAGCTTGGGGACAGCTCCTGAAGCTTTCTTT.